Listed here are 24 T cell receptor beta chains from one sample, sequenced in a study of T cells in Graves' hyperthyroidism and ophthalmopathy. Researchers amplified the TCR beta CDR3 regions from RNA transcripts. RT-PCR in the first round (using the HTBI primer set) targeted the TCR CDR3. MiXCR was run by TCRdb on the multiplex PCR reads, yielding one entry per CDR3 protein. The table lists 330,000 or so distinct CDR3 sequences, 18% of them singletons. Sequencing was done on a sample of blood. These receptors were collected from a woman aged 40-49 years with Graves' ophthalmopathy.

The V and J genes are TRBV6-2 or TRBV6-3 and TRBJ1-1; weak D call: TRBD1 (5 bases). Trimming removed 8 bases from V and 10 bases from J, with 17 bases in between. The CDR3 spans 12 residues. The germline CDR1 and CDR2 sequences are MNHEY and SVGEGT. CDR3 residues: CASGSGGGLAFF. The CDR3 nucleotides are TGTGCCAGCGGTTCGGGCGGGGGGTTAGCTTTCTTT.

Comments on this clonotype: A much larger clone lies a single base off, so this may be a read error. CDR3 coding DNA: TGTGCCAGCAGTGTACGGTCCGACACTGAAGCTTTCTTT. Protein: CASSVRSDTEAFF. This sequence joins TRBV2 and TRBJ1-1; no definite D call. Germline lookup yields CDR1 SNHLY and CDR2 FYNNEI. V shed 4 bases and J shed 3 bases, with 9 bases lying between them. There are 13 residues in the CDR3.

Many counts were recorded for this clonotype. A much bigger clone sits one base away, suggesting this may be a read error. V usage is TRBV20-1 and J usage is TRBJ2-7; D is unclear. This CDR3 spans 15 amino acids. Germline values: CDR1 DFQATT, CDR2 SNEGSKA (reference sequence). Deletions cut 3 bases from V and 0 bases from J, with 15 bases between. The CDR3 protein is CSASQPDLSSYEQYF. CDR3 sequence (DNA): TGCAGTGCTAGCCAACCGGACCTATCCTCCTACGAGCAGTACTTC.

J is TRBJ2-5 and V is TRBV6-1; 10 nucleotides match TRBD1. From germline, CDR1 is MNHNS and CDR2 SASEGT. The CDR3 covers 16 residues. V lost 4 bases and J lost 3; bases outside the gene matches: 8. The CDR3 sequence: CASSAGQGPGEETQYF. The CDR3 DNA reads TGTGCCAGCAGTGCGGGACAGGGGCCGGGAGAAGAGACCCAGTACTTC.

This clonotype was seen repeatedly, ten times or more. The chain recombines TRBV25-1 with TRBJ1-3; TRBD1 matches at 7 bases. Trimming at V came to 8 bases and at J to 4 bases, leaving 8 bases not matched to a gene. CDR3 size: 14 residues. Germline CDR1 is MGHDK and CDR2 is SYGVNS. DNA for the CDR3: TGTGCCAGCTCGACAGGGATGGGGGGAAACACCATATATTTT. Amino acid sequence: CASSTGMGGNTIYF.

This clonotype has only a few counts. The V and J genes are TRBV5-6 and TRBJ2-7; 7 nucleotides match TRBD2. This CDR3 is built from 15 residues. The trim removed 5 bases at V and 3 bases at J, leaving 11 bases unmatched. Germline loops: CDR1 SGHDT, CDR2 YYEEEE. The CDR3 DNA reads TGTGCCAGCAGGGACTTCACTAGCGCCGACTACGAGCAGTACTTC. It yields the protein CASRDFTSADYEQYF.

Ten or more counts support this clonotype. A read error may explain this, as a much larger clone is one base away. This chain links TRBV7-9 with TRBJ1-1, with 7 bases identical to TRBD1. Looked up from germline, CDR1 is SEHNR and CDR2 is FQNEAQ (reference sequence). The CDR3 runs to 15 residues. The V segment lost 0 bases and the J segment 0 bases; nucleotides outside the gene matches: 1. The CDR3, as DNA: TGTGCCAGCAGCTTAGCGACAGGGTTGAACACTGAAGCTTTCTTT. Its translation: CASSLATGLNTEAFF.

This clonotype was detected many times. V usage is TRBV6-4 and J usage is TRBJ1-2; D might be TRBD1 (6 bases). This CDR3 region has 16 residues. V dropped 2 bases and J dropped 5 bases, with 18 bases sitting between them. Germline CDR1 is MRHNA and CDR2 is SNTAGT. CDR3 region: CASSDLLWTESYGYTF. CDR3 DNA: TGTGCCAGCAGTGACCTACTCTGGACAGAGTCTTATGGCTACACCTTC.

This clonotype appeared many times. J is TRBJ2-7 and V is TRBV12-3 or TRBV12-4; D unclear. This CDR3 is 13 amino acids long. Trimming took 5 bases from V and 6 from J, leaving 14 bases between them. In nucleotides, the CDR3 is TGTGCCAGCAGTACTCCCGACGTAGCCGAGCAGTACTTC. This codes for CASSTPDVAEQYF.

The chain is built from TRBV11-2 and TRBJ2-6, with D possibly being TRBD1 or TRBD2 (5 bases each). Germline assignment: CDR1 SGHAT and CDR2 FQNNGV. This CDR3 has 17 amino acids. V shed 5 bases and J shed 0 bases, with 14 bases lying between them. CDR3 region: CASSGTELLSGANVLTF. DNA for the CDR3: TGTGCCAGCAGCGGGACGGAACTGCTCTCTGGGGCCAACGTCCTGACTTTC.

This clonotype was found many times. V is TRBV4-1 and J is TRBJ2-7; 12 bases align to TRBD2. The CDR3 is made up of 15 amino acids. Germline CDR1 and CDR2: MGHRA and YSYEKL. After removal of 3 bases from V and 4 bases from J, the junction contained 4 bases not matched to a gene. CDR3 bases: TGCGCCAGCAGCCAGACTAGCGGGAGCTTTTACGAGCAGTACTTC. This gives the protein CASSQTSGSFYEQYF.

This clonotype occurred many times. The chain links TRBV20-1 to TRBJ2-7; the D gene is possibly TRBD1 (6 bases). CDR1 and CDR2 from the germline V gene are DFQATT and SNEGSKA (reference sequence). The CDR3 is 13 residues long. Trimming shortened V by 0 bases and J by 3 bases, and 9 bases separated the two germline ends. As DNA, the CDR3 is TGCAGTGCTAGAGACAGGGGATACTACGAGCAGTACTTC. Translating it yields CSARDRGYYEQYF.

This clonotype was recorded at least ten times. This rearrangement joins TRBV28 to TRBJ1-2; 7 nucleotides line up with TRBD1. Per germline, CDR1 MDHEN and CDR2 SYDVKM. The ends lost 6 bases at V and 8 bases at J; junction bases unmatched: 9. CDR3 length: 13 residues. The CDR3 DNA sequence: TGTGCCAGCAGCCCCCTAGGGGGCGAAGGCTACACCTTC. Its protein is CASSPLGGEGYTF.

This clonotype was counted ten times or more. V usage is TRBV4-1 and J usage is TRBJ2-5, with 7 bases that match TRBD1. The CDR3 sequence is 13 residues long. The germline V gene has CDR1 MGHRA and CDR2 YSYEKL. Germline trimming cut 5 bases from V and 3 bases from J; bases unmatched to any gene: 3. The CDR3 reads CASSAQGEETQYF. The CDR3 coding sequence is TGCGCCAGCAGCGCCCAGGGGGAAGAGACCCAGTACTTC.

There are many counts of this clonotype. In DNA form, the CDR3 reads TGTGCCATCAGTCGGGGACAGGTTTCGGAGACCCAGTACTTC. Its translation is CAISRGQVSETQYF. The chain couples TRBV10-3 to TRBJ2-5; 8 bases match TRBD1. The CDR3 totals 14 residues. Unmatched junction bases numbered 7, after V lost 5 bases and J lost 5 bases. Germline V gene lookup returns CDR1 ENHRY and CDR2 SYGVKD.

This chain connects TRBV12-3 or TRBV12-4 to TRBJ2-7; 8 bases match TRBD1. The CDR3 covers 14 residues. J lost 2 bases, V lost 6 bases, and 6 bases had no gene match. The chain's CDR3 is CASSVRQGTYEQYF. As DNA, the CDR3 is TGTGCCAGCAGCGTACGACAGGGGACCTACGAGCAGTACTTC.

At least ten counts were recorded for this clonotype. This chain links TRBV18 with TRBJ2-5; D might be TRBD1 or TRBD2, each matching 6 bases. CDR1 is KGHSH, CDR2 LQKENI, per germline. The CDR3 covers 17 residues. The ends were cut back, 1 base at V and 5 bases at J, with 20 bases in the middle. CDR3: CASSPRRGLGGPETQYF. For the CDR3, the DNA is TGTGCCAGCTCACCACGACGGGGATTGGGGGGCCCCGAGACCCAGTACTTC.

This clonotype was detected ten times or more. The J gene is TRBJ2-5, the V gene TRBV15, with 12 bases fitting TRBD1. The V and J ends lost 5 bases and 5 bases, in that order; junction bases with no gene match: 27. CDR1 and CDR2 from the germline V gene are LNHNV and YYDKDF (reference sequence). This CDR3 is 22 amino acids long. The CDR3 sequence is CATSSDRDRGLSGRPVVETQYF. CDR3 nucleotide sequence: TGTGCCACCAGCTCCGACCGGGACAGGGGGCTTAGCGGGAGACCGGTAGTGGAGACCCAGTACTTC.

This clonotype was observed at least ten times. CDR3 sequence reads: CATERRQGSQPQHF. The CDR3 DNA is TGTGCCACCGAACGGAGGCAGGGAAGCCAGCCCCAGCATTTT. The chain recombines TRBV19 with TRBJ1-5; D possibly corresponds to TRBD1 (5 bases). Trimming pared 10 bases from V and 7 bases from J, leaving 20 bases between. The CDR3 covers 14 residues. In germline, CDR1 is LNHDA, CDR2 SQIVND (reference sequence).

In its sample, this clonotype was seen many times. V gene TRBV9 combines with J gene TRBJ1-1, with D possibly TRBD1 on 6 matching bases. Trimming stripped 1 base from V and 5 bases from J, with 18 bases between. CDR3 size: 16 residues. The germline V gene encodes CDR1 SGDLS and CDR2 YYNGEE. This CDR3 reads CASSVITGIGETEAFF. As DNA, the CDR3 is TGTGCCAGCAGCGTAATCACAGGGATTGGCGAAACTGAAGCTTTCTTT.

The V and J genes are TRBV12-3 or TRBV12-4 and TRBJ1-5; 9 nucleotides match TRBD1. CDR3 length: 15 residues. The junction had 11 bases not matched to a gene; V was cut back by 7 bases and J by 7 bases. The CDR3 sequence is CASMKGTGLEQPQHF. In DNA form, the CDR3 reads TGTGCCAGCATGAAGGGGACAGGGTTAGAGCAGCCCCAGCATTTT.

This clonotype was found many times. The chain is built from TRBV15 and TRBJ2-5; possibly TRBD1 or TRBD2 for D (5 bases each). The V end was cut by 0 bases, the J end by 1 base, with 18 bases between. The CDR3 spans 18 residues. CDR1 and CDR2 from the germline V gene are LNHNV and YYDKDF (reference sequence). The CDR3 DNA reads TGTGCCACCAGCAGAGATCATGGGGGTAACACCATCCAAGAGACCCAGTACTTC. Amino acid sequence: CATSRDHGGNTIQETQYF.

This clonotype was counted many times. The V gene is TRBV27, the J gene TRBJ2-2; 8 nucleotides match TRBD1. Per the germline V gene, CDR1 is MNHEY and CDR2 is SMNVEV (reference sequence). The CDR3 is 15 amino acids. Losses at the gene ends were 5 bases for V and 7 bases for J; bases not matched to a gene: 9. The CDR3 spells CASSIGGQGYGELFF. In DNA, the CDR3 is TGTGCCAGCAGTATAGGTGGACAGGGATACGGGGAGCTGTTTTTT.

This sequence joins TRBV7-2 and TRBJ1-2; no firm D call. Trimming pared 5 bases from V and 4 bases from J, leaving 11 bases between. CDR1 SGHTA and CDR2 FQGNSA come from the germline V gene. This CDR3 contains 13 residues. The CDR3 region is CASSPGVVYGYTF. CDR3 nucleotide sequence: TGTGCCAGCAGCCCTGGAGTGGTCTATGGCTACACCTTC.